This TCR beta chain came from a study of blood T cell repertoires in COVID-19. Study context: Acute-phase and convalescent COVID-19 samples originated in the United States, Italy and Spain.

In the original analysis: Estimated nucleated cell counts came from reference gene primer amplification. The repertoire was sequenced with immunoSEQ multiplex PCR; TCRdb's copy has only in-frame clones and lacks some. For V, J and clone size, that table is used; D and trimming come from the DNA. The sample consists of about 200,000 clones, roughly 89% of them appearing once. Participants, about 18 to 90 years old, spanned fewer than 25 US areas. Sequenced: PBMCs or T cells enriched from blood (not recorded which). The receptor was derived from a woman aged 35 to 49 with acute COVID-19.

The CDR3, as DNA: TGCGCCAGCAGCCAAGATCGGGGGGCTAGCGCGACCGGGGAGCTGTTTTTT. Translating it yields CASSQDRGASATGELFF. The chain couples TRBV4-3 to TRBJ2-2; TRBD2 might be the D (7 bases). The germline V gene has CDR1 LGHNA and CDR2 YSLEER. There are 17 residues in the CDR3. The V end was cut by 0 bases, the J end by 5 bases, with 16 bases between.